The present T cell receptor (beta chain) was sequenced within a study of blood T cell repertoires in COVID-19 (dated by TCRdb to 2019 to 2021). Context from the whole study: The collaborator samples originated in the United States, Italy and Spain and spanned the acute and convalescent phases of COVID-19. The dataset comprised deeply sampled blood TCRbeta repertoires from subjects exposed to, actively infected with, or recovered from COVID-19. The samples were drawn from the first 160 participants of the ongoing ImmuneRACE study and from 950 to 1,500 subjects provided by 6 global collaborators. Where HLA class I and class II types were available, the types were taken from metadata supplied by the sample provider, not from assay-based typing. Nearly every sample came with metadata listing a de-identified subject ID, COVID-19 status, age in years and sex. The prospective study material was composed of cDNA or gDNA derived from T cells, B-cell-depleted T cells, or PBMCs. The repertoires were released in a freely available public database intended as a resource for research on the immune response to SARS-CoV-2. Study-level results and caveats: The amount of clinical and demographic metadata varied by source and participant and was provided uncurated.

TCRbeta CDR3 regions were amplified from genomic DNA by means of the immunoSEQ Assay, a bias-controlled multiplex PCR. As for how the authors treated the data: Nucleated cell counts per sample were estimated from amplification of reference gene primers within the assay. To quantify the absolute abundance of each unique TCRbeta CDR3 rearrangement, sequence reads were collapsed and filtered. Productive Simpson clonality was computed per sample as the square root of Simpson's diversity index over productive rearrangements. As stored in TCRdb, this immuneACCESS dataset retains in-frame rearrangements with V and J assigned. A fraction of the clones does not appear; measured against another copy, unresolved V genes explain less than half of the discrepancy, and the remainder lacks a known reason. The V and J calls and the clone size are those of that table, but D and trimming were determined from the DNA. In this sample the table shows around 270,000 clones, roughly 86% of which occur a single time. In total, the top ten clones hold about 10% of the sample.

Samples from volunteer blood donors who had recovered from COVID-19 were contributed by a second Seattle source. Whole blood was collected in K2EDTA tubes by collaborating institutions according to the institutions' own protocols. For TCRbeta analysis, collaborators shipped samples in one of three forms: frozen whole blood, isolated PBMCs, or DNA extracted from either of those sample types. Looking up the germline V gene yields CDR1 KGHSH and CDR2 LQKENI. Taken from cysteine to phenylalanine, the CDR3 has 14 residues. Just the 42-base CDR3 DNA is kept, in frame starting at base 1. The V end loses 2 bases and the J end loses 5 bases, and a stretch of 10 bases separates them. Worth noting for this clone: There is no known antigen for this receptor. Base-call qualities are not available, and no considerably larger clone is one nucleotide away.

The sequencing sample was made of peripheral blood. This TCR was recovered from a man aged 35 to 55 who had recovered from COVID-19. The chain is encoded by TRBV18 joined to TRBJ2-1; TRBD2 might be the D gene, on 5 matching bases. CDR3 loop: CASSPAEGHNEQFF. The DNA sequence is as follows: TGTGCCAGCTCACCAGCTGAGGGCCACAATGAGCAGTTCTTC.